The 7 T cell receptor beta chains in this list originate from one sample, sequenced in a study of Graves' ophthalmopathy and Graves' hyperthyroidism. Scientists amplified the TCR beta CDR3 regions from RNA transcripts. After a first-round RT-PCR with HTBI primers, a second-round multiplex PCR was run. MiXCR, applied by TCRdb to the multiplex PCR reads, yields one record per CDR3 protein. The sample has around 670,000 distinct CDR3 sequences; approximately 40% are singletons. Sequenced: peripheral blood. These receptors were taken from an adult man with Graves' ophthalmopathy.

This clonotype was detected only a few times. CDR3 protein: CSAGQQHYEQYF. CDR3 coding DNA: TGCAGTGCTGGACAGCAGCACTACGAGCAGTACTTC. This chain connects TRBV20-1 to TRBJ2-7; tentative D call: TRBD1 (6 bases). CDR1 and CDR2 from the germline V gene are DFQATT and SNEGSKA (reference sequence). Trimming shortened V by 5 bases and J by 3 bases, and 11 bases separated the two germline ends. The CDR3 spans 12 residues.

The table lists this clonotype with many counts. The rearrangement uses TRBV2 and TRBJ1-2; 9 positions match TRBD1. V lost 3 bases, J lost 2 bases, and 4 bases stayed unmatched. Germline values: CDR1 SNHLY, CDR2 FYNNEI. This CDR3 has 15 amino acids. The chain's CDR3 is CASSELGQGNYGYTF. The CDR3, as DNA: TGTGCCAGCAGTGAGCTAGGACAGGGGAACTATGGCTACACCTTC.

This clonotype turned up a few times. CDR3 in amino acids: CASSPRTGTDTQYF. The CDR3 nucleotides read TGTGCCAGCAGCCCCCGGACGGGCACAGATACGCAGTATTTT. The chain uses TRBV9 and TRBJ2-3; D gene unclear. Per the germline V gene, CDR1 is SGDLS and CDR2 is YYNGEE. CDR3 length equals 14 residues. V was shortened by 4 bases and J by 1 base, with 10 bases between the two germline ends.

This clonotype occurred a few times. The chain is built from TRBV10-2 and TRBJ1-1; 11 nucleotides align to TRBD1. The CDR3 loop spans 14 amino acids. Trimming cost V 6 bases and J 5 bases; bases outside gene matches: 5. CDR1 is WSHSY and CDR2 is SAAADI in the germline V gene. CDR3 nucleotides: TGCGCCAGCAGGCAGGGACAGGGGGGAACTGAAGCTTTCTTT. This translates into CASRQGQGGTEAFF.

The V gene is TRBV6-5, the J gene TRBJ2-7; D remains unclear. CDR1 and CDR2 from the germline V gene are MNHEY and SVGAGI. The CDR3 sequence is 13 residues long. Trimming took 5 bases from V and 5 from J, leaving 13 bases between them. CDR3 sequence: CASSNSVLDEQYF. CDR3 DNA sequence: TGTGCCAGCAGTAACAGTGTGTTAGACGAGCAGTACTTC.

With regard to this clonotype: A clone one base away is much larger, so this may be a read error. V gene TRBV10-3 combines with J gene TRBJ1-5; no reliable D call. The CDR3 is made up of 12 amino acids. Germline CDR1 reads ENHRY; CDR2 reads SYGVKD. The chain's CDR3 is CVSRWGSQPQHF. The CDR3, as DNA: TGTGTCAGCAGGTGGGGTTCTCAGCCCCAGCATTTT.

This clonotype was seen a few times. CDR3 sequence reads: CASSLPGLETQYF. The CDR3 coding sequence is TGTGCCAGCAGCTTGCCAGGCTTGGAGACCCAGTACTTC. This chain joins TRBV5-4 and TRBJ2-5; no clear D gene. Germline V lookup: CDR1 SGHNT, CDR2 YYREEE (reference sequence). The V gene lost 1 base and the J gene lost 5 bases, with 9 bases spanning the gap. CDR3 length: 13 residues.